Here is one TCR beta chain with its context. The sample is drawn from a study of T cells after somatic rescue of genetic block. V was pared by 4 bases and J by 5 bases, with 12 bases between. The CDR3 consists of 13 residues. Per germline, CDR1 SGHRS and CDR2 YFSETQ. Produced via immunoSEQ multiplex PCR; TCRdb's table is partial and in-frame only. This sample has about 72,000 clones, with roughly 91% found just once. J is TRBJ2-5 and V is TRBV5-1, with D hard to call. The receptor was derived from a young man. Sequencing was performed on peripheral blood mononuclear cells (PBMCs). Here the CDR3 DNA reads TGCGCCAGCAGCATGATCGGGCCCGAGACCCAGTACTTC. Protein product: CASSMIGPETQYF.